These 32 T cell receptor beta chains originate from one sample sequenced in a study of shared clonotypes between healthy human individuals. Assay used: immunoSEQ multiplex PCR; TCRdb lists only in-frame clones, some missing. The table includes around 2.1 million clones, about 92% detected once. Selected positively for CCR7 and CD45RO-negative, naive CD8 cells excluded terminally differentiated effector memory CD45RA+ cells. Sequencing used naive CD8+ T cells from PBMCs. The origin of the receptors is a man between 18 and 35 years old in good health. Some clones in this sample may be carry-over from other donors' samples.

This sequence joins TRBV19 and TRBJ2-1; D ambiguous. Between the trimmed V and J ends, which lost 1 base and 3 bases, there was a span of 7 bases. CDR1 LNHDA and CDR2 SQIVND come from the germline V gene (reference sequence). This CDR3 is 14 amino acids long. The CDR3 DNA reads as TGTGCCAGTAGTATAGGTCCGGACTACAATGAGCAGTTCTTC. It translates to CASSIGPDYNEQFF.

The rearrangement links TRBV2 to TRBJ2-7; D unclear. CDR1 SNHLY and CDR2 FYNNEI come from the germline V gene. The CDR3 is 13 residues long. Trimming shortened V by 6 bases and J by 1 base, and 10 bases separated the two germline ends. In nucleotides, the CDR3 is TGTGCCAGCAGCCCCACTCTGTCCTACGAGCAGTACTTC. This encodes CASSPTLSYEQYF.

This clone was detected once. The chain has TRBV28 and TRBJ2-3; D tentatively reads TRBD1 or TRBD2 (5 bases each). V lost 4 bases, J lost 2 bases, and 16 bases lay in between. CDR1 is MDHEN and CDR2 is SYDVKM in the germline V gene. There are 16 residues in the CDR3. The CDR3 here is CASSSTTGAFTDTQYF. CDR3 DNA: TGTGCCAGCAGTTCAACAACCGGGGCTTTCACAGATACGCAGTATTTT.

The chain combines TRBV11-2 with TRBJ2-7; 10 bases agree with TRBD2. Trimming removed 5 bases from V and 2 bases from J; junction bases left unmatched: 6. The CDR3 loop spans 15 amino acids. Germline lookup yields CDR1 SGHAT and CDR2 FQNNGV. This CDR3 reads CASSLGLARPYEQYF. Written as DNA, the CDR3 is TGTGCCAGCAGCCTGGGACTAGCGAGACCCTACGAGCAGTACTTC.

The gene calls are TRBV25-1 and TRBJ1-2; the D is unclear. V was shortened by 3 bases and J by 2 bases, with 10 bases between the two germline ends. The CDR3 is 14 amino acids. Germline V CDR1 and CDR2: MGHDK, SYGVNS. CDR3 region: CASSEIGHNYGYTF. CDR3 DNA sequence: TGTGCCAGCAGTGAGATCGGCCACAACTATGGCTACACCTTC.

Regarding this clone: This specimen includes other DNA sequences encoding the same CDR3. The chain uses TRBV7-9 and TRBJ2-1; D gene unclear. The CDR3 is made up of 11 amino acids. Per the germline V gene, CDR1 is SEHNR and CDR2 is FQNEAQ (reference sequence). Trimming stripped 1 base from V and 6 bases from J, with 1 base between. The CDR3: CASSLGNEQFF. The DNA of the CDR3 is TGTGCCAGCAGCTTAGGCAATGAGCAGTTCTTC. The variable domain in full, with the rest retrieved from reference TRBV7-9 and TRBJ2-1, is DTGVSQNPRHKITKRGQNVTFRCDPISEHNRLYWYRQTLGQGPEFLTYFQNEAQLEKSRLLSDRFSAERPKGSFSTLEIQRTEQGDSAMYLCASSLGNEQFFGPGTRLTVL.

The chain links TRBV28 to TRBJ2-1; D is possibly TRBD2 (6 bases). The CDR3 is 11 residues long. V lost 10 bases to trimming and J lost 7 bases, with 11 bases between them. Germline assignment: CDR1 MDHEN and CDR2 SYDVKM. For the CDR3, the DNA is TGTGCCAACGGGGGTTTTAATGAGCAGTTCTTC. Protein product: CANGGFNEQFF.

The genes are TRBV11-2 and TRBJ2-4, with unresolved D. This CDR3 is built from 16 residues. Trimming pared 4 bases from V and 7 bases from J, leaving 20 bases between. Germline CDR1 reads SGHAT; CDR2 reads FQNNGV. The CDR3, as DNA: TGTGCCAGCAGCTCCCGCTTTCTGTCTTTGGGGAACATTCAGTACTTC. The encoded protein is CASSSRFLSLGNIQYF.

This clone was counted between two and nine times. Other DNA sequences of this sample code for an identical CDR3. CDR3 DNA: TGCAGCGGGAGCAACACTGAAGCTTTCTTT. This codes for CSGSNTEAFF. The chain has TRBV29-1 and TRBJ1-1; no clear D gene. Deletions cut 7 bases from V and 2 bases from J, with 5 bases between. Germline V gene lookup returns CDR1 SQVTM and CDR2 ANQGSEA. This CDR3 is 10 amino acids long.

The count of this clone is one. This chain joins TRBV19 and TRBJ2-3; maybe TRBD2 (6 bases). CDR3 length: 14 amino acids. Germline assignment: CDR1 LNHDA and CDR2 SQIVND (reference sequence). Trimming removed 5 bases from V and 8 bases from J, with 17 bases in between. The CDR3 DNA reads TGTGCCAGTAGTCCGGGAGTTTCCGCGGTTACGCAGTATTTT. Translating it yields CASSPGVSAVTQYF. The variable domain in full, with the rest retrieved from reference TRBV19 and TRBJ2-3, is DGGITQSPKYLFRKEGQNVTLSCEQNLNHDAMYWYRQDPGQGLRLIYYSQIVNDFQKGDIAEGYSVSREKKESFPLTVTSAQKNPTAFYLCASSPGVSAVTQYFGPGTRLTVL.

The CDR3 DNA sequence: TGTGCCAGCAGTTTATCGACTAGCATGAATGAGCAGTTCTTC. Residues: CASSLSTSMNEQFF. The chain uses TRBV27 and TRBJ2-1; TRBD2 aligns across 7 bases. Trimming cost V 0 bases and J 7 bases; bases outside gene matches: 3. CDR1 is MNHEY, CDR2 SMNVEV, per germline (reference sequence). The CDR3 length is 14 residues.

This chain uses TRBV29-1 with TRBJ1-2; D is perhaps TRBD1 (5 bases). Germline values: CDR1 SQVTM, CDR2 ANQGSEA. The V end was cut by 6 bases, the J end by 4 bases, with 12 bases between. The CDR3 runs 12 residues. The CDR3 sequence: CSVHGGVYGYTF. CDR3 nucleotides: TGCAGCGTCCACGGGGGGGTCTATGGCTACACCTTC.

The CDR3: CASSLELAGVSTDTQYF. The CDR3 nucleotides are TGTGCCAGCAGCTTAGAACTAGCGGGAGTAAGTACAGATACGCAGTATTTT. V is TRBV7-9 and J is TRBJ2-3, with 11 bases fitting TRBD2. The CDR3 is 17 residues long. Germline V gives CDR1 SEHNR, CDR2 FQNEAQ (reference sequence). V dropped 1 base and J dropped 3; count of bases not matched to a gene: 6.

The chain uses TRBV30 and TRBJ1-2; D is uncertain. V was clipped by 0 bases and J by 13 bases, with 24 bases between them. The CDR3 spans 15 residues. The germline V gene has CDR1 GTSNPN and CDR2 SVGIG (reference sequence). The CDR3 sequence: CAWSVVEAWEPNFTF. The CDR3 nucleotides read TGTGCCTGGAGTGTAGTAGAGGCCTGGGAACCGAACTTCACCTTC.

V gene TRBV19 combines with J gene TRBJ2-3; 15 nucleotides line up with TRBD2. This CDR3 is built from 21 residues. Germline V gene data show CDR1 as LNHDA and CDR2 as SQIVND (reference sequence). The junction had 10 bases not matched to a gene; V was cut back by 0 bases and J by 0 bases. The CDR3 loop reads CASSIEGGLAGGSPSTDTQYF. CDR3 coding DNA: TGTGCCAGTAGTATAGAGGGGGGACTAGCGGGAGGCTCCCCCAGCACAGATACGCAGTATTTT. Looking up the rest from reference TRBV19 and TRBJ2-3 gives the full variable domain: DGGITQSPKYLFRKEGQNVTLSCEQNLNHDAMYWYRQDPGQGLRLIYYSQIVNDFQKGDIAEGYSVSREKKESFPLTVTSAQKNPTAFYLCASSIEGGLAGGSPSTDTQYFGPGTRLTVL.

In nucleotides, the CDR3 is TGTGCCAGCAGTTTATTGGGGACAGGGGGATTGGGGACTGAAGCTTTCTTT. It codes for CASSLLGTGGLGTEAFF. The chain has TRBV27 and TRBJ1-1; 11 bases match TRBD1. Germline V gene lookup returns CDR1 MNHEY and CDR2 SMNVEV (reference sequence). The CDR3 is made up of 17 amino acids. The trim removed 1 base at V and 5 bases at J, leaving 9 bases unmatched.

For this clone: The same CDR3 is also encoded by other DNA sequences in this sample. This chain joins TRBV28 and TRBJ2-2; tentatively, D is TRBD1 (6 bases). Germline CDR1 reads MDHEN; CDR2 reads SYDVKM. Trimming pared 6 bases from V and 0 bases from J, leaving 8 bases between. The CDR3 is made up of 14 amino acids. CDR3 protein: CASSTGTNTGELFF. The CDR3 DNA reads TGTGCCAGCAGCACAGGGACGAACACCGGGGAGCTGTTTTTT.

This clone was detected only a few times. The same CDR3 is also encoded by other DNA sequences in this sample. The CDR3 is CASSLSSYSNQPQHF. Written as DNA, the CDR3 is TGTGCCAGCAGTTTATCGTCCTATAGCAATCAGCCCCAGCATTTT. This chain uses TRBV27 with TRBJ1-5; D unresolved. V was cut by 0 bases and J by 0 bases, with 6 bases left in between. Germline CDR1 and CDR2: MNHEY and SMNVEV (reference sequence). CDR3 length: 15 amino acids.

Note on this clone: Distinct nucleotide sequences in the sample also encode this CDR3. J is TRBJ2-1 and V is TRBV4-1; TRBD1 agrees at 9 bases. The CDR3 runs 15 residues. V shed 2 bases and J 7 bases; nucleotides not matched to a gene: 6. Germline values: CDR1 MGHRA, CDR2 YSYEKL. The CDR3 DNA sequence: TGCGCCAGCAGCCAACCCGGGACAGGGTCGAATGAGCAGTTCTTC. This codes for CASSQPGTGSNEQFF.

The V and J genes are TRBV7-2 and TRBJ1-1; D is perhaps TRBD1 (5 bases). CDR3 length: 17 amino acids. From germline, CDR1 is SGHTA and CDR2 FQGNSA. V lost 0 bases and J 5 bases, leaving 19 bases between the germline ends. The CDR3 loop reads CASSLAIIAGRITEAFF. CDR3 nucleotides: TGTGCCAGCAGCTTAGCTATAATAGCGGGGCGGATAACTGAAGCTTTCTTT.

The CDR3 is CASSLSGGTEAFF. Written as DNA, the CDR3 is TGCGCCAGCAGTCTGAGTGGGGGCACTGAAGCTTTCTTT. The chain employs TRBV10-1 and TRBJ1-1; D possibly corresponds to TRBD1 (5 bases). The germline V gene has CDR1 WNHNN and CDR2 SYGVQD (reference sequence). V was cut by 5 bases and J by 4 bases, with 11 bases left in between. The CDR3 extends over 13 amino acids.

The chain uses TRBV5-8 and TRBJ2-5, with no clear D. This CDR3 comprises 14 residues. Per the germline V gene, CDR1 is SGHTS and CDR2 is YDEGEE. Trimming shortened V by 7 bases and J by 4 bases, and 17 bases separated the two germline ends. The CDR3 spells CASRPVKGRETQYF. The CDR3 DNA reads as TGTGCCAGCCGCCCCGTTAAGGGTAGAGAGACCCAGTACTTC.

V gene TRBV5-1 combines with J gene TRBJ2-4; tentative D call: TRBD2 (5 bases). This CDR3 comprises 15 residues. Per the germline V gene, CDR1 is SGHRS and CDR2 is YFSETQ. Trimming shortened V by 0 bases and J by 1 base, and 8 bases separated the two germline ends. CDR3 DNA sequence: TGCGCCAGCAGCTTGGGCGGGTTCGCCAAAAACATTCAGTACTTC. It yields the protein CASSLGGFAKNIQYF.

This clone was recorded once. CDR3 sequence reads: CASRLTGSTGELFF. The DNA of the CDR3 is TGTGCCAGCAGACTGACAGGGAGCACCGGGGAGCTGTTTTTT. The chain joins TRBV9 to TRBJ2-2; 7 nucleotides line up with TRBD1. CDR3 length: 14 amino acids. V gave up 5 bases and J gave up 4 bases; unmatched junction bases: 5. Germline CDR1 SGDLS, CDR2 YYNGEE.

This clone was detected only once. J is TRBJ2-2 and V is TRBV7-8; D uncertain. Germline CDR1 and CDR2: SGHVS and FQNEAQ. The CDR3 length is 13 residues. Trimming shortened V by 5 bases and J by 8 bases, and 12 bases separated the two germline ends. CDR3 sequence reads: CASSPSMAGELFF. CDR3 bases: TGTGCCAGCAGCCCCTCAATGGCAGGGGAGCTGTTTTTT.

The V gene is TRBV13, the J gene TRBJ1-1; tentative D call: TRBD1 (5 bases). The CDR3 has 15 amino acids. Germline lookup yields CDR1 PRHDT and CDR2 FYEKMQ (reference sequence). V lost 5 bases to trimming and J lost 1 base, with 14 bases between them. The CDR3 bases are TGTGCCAGCAGCCCAAAGGGAAGGGGGAACACTGAAGCTTTCTTT. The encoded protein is CASSPKGRGNTEAFF.

The CDR3 loop is CASSPEGDTSYEQYF. The CDR3 region has the DNA TGTGCCAGCAGTCCCGAGGGGGATACCTCCTACGAGCAGTACTTC. The chain joins TRBV28 to TRBJ2-7; maybe TRBD1 (6 bases). This CDR3 comprises 15 residues. Germline V gives CDR1 MDHEN, CDR2 SYDVKM. Trimming stripped 5 bases from V and 0 bases from J, with 14 bases between.

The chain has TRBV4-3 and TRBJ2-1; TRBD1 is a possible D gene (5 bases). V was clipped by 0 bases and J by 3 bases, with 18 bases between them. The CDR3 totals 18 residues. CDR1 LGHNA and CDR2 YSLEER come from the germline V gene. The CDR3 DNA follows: TGCGCCAGCAGCCAAGAAGGGGTTTCGGCGGAAAGCTACAATGAGCAGTTCTTC. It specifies CASSQEGVSAESYNEQFF.

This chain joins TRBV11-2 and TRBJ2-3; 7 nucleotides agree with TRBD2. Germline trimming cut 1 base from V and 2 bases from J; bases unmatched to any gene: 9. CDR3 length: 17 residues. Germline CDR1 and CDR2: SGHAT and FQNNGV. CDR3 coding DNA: TGTGCCAGCAGCTTAGTACCACTAGCGCGAGCCACAGATACGCAGTATTTT. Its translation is CASSLVPLARATDTQYF.

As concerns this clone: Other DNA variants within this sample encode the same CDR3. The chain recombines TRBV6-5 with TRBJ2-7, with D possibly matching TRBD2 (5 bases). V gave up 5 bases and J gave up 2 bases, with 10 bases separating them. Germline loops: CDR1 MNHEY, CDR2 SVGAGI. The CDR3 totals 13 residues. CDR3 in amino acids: CASSTRGPYEQYF. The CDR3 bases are TGTGCCAGCAGTACACGGGGTCCCTACGAGCAGTACTTC.

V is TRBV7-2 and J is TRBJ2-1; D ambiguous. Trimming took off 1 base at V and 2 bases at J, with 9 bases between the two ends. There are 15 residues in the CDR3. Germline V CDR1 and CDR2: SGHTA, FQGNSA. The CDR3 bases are TGTGCCAGCAGCTTAGGGGTCGGTACCTACAATGAGCAGTTCTTC. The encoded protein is CASSLGVGTYNEQFF.

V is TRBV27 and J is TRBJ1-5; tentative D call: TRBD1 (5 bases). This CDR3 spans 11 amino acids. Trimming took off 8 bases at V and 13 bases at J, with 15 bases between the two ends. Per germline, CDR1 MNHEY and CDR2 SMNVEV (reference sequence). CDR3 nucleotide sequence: TGTGCCAGCGGACAAGGGTCCCCACAGCATTTT. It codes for CASGQGSPQHF.